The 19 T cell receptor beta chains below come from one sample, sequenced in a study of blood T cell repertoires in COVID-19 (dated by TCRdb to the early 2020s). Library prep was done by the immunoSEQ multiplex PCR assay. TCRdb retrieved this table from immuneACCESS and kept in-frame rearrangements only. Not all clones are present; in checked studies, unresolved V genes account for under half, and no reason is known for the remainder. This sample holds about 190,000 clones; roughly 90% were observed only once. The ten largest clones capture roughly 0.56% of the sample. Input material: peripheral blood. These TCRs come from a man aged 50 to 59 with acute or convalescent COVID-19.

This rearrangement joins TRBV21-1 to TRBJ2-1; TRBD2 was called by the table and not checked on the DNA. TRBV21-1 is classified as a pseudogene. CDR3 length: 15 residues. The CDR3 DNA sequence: TGTGCCAGCAGTAGTCCGGGACTAGCGGTCAATGAGCAGTTCTTC. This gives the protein CASSSPGLAVNEQFF.

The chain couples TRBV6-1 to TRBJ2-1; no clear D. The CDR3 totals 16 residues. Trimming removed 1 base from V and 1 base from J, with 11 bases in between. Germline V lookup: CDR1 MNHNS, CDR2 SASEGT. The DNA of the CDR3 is TGTGCCAGCAGTGAAGAAGGTGTCAGGTCCTACAATGAGCAGTTCTTC. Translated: CASSEEGVRSYNEQFF.

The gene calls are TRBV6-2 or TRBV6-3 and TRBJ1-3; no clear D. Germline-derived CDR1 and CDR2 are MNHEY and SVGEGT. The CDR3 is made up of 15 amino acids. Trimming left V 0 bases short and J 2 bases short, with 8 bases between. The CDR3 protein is CASSYSGPPGNTIYF. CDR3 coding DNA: TGTGCCAGCAGTTACTCCGGTCCTCCTGGAAACACCATATATTTT.

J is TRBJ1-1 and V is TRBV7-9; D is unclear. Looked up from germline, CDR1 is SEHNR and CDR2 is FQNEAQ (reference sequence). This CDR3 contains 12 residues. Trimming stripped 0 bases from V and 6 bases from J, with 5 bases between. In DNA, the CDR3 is TGTGCCAGCAGCTTAGCTTCTCCTGAAGCTTTCTTT. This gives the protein CASSLASPEAFF.

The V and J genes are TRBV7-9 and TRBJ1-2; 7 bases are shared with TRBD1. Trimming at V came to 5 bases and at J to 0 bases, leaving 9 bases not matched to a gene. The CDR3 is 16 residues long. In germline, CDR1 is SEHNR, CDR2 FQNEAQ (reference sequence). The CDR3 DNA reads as TGTGCCAGCAGCCCCAGGACAGGCTTAGCTAACTATGGCTACACCTTC. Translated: CASSPRTGLANYGYTF.

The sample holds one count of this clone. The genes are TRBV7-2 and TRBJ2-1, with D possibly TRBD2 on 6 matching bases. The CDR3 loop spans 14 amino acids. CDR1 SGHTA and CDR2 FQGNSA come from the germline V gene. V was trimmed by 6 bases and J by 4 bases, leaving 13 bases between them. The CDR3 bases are TGTGCCAGCAGGGGGGGTAGCATATACAATGAGCAGTTCTTC. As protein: CASRGGSIYNEQFF.

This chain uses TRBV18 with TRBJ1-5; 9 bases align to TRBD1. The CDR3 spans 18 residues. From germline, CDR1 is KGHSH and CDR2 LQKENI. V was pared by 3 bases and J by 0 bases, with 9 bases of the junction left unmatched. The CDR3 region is CASSPRDRAPYSNQPQHF. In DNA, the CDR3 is TGTGCCAGCTCACCCCGGGACAGGGCCCCCTATAGCAATCAGCCCCAGCATTTT.

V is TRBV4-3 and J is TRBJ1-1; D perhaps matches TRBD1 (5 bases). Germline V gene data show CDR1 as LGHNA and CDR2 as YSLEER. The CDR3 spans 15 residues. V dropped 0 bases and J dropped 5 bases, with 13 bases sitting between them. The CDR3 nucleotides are TGCGCCAGCAGCCAAGAGGGAGGGGCGAAGACTGAAGCTTTCTTT. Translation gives CASSQEGGAKTEAFF.

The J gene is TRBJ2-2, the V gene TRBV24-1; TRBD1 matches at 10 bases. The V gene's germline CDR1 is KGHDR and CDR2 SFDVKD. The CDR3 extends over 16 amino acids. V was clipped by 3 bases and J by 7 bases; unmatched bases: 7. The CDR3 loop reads CATSDPDRGPVGELFF. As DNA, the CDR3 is TGTGCCACCAGTGATCCCGACAGGGGGCCGGTCGGGGAGCTGTTTTTT.

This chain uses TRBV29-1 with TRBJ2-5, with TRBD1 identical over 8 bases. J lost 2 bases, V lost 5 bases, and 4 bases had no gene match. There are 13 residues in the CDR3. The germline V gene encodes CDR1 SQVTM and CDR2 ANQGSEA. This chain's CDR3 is CSVKRQGQETQYF. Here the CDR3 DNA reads TGCAGCGTTAAAAGACAGGGGCAAGAGACCCAGTACTTC.

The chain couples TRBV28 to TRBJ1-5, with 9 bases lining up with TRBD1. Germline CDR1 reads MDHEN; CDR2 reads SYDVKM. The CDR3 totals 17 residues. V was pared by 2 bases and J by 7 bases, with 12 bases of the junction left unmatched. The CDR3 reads CASSLSGTGLAGQPQHF. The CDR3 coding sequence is TGTGCCAGCAGTTTAAGCGGGACAGGGCTTGCGGGGCAGCCCCAGCATTTT.

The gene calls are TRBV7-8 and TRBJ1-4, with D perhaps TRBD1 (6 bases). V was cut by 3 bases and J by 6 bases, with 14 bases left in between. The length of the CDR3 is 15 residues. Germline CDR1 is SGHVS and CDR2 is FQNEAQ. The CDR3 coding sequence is TGTGCCAGCAGCTTCAATACAGGGACGGATGAAAAACTGTTTTTT. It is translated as CASSFNTGTDEKLFF. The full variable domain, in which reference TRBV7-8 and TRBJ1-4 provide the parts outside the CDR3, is GAGVSQSPRYKVAKRGQDVALRCDPISGHVSLFWYQQALGQGPEFLTYFQNEAQLDKSGLPSDRFFAERPEGSVSTLKIQRTQQEDSAVYLCASSFNTGTDEKLFFGSGTQLSVL.

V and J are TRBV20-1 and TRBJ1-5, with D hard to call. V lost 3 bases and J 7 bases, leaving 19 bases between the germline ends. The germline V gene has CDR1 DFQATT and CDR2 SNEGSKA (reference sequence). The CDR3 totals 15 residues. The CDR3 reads CSASSPGVESQPQHF. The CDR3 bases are TGCAGTGCTAGTTCACCCGGGGTGGAATCCCAGCCCCAGCATTTT.

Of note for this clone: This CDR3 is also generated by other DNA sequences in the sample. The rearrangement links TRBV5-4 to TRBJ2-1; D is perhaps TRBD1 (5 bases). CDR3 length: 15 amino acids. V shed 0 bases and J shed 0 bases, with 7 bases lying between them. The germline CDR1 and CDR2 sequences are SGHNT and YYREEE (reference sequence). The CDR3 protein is CASSLGQGSYNEQFF. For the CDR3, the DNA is TGTGCCAGCAGCTTGGGGCAGGGCTCCTACAATGAGCAGTTCTTC.

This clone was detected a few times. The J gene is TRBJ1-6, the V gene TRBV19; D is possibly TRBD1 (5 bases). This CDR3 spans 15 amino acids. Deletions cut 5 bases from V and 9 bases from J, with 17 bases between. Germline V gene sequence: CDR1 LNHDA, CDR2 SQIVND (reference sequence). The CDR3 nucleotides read TGTGCCAGTAGTCCCGGGGGAGGGGAAGTTTCACCCCTCCACTTT. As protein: CASSPGGGEVSPLHF.

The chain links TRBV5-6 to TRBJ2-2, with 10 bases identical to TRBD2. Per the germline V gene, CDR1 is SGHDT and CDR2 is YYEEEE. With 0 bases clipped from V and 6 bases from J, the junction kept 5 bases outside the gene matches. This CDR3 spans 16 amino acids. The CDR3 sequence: CASSLGLAGVSGELFF. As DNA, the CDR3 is TGTGCCAGCAGCTTGGGTCTAGCGGGAGTCTCCGGGGAGCTGTTTTTT.

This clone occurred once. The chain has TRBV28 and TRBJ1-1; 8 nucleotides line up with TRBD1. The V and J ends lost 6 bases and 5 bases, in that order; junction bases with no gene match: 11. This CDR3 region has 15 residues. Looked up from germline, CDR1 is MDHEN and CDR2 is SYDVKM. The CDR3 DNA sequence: TGTGCCAGCAGCACTTCGGACAGGGAGATAACTGAAGCTTTCTTT. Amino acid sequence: CASSTSDREITEAFF.

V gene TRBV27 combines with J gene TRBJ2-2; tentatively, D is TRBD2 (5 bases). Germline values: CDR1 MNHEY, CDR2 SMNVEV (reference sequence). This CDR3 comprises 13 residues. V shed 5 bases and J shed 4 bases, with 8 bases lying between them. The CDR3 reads CASSPRGTGELFF. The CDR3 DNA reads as TGTGCCAGCAGTCCCCGGGGCACCGGGGAGCTGTTTTTT.

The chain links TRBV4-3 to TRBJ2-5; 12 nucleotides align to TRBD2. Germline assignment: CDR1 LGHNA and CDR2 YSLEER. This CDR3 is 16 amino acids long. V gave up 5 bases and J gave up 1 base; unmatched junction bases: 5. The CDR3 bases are TGCGCCAGCAGCTTACGACTAGCGGGGGCCCAAGAGACCCAGTACTTC. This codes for CASSLRLAGAQETQYF.